This T cell receptor (beta chain) was identified in a study of T-cell reconstitution after alpha-beta-depleted transplantation in children. Using unique molecular identifiers, the investigators prepared the TCRbeta library. From the PCR reads, TCRdb called clonotypes with MiXCR, one entry per CDR3 protein. The repertoire holds 210,000 or so distinct CDR3 sequences, under 13% seen once, with roughly 28% in the top ten. Broader study findings: T-cell counts and diversity at one year following transplant were attributed mainly to newly produced T cells. In some patients, recipient T cells and intrathymic progenitors surviving conditioning explained high day-60 diversity. Reportedly, roughly two months post-transplant, alpha-beta T cells arose from several hundred expanded graft clones.

The V and J ends lost 1 base and 13 bases respectively, with 8 bases between them. There are 12 residues in the CDR3. Germline CDR1 reads MGHDK; CDR2 reads SYGVNS. This clonotype was found many times. Its antigen remains unidentified. The V gene is TRBV25-1, the J gene TRBJ1-6; D is uncertain. Here the sequenced sample was PBMCs, taken before TCRalphabeta/CD19-depleted stem cell transplant. The receptor was isolated from a child younger than two with acute myeloid leukemia, due to receive a stem cell transplant. Here the CDR3 DNA reads TGTGCCAGCAGTGAATCCTCCTCCCCCCTCCACTTT. Its translation: CASSESSSPLHF.